This T cell receptor beta chain is drawn from a study of post-analysis software for immune sequencing data. Overall study context: There were relapsing-remitting, secondary progressive and progressive-relapsing multiple sclerosis among the disease courses included.

Trimming took 0 bases from V and 5 from J, leaving 14 bases between them. Germline assignment: CDR1 MGHRA and CDR2 YSYEKL. The CDR3 consists of 15 residues. Whole-study findings and limits: The five TRBV segments detected at higher frequency in patients than in controls included TRBV5-6, TRBV5-1 and TRBV20-1. Samples prepared in the same batch strongly co-clustered by F measure. Controls' normalized Chao1 diversity significantly exceeded that of multiple sclerosis patients.

A remark on this clonotype: Its antigen is unidentified.

Carried by the TCR beta cDNA libraries were unique molecular identifiers. T cells, about 0.85 to 11 million of them, yielded some 540,000 cDNA molecules. TCRdb re-derived calls from the PCR reads in MiXCR, one entry per CDR3 protein. This sample has about 800,000 distinct CDR3 sequences, with roughly 27% found just once. This sequence joins TRBV4-1 and TRBJ2-7; D perhaps matches TRBD2 (6 bases). The sequenced material came from blood. This sequence was found in a girl aged 5 to 17 with multiple sclerosis. For the CDR3, the DNA is TGCGCCAGCAGCCAAGAAGCGGTAGGAGGGGACGAGCAGTACTTC. This codes for CASSQEAVGGDEQYF.